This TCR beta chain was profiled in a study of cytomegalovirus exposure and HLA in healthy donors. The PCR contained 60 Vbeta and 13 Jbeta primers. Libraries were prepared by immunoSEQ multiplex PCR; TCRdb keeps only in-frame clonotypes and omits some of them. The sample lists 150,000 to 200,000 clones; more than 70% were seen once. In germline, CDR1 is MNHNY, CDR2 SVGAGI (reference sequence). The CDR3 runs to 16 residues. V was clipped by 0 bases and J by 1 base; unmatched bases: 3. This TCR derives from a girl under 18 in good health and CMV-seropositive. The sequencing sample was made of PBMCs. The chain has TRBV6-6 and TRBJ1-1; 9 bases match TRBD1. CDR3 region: CASSYSVGQGNTEAFF. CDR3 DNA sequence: TGTGCCAGCAGTTACTCCGTGGGACAGGGGAACACTGAAGCTTTCTTT.